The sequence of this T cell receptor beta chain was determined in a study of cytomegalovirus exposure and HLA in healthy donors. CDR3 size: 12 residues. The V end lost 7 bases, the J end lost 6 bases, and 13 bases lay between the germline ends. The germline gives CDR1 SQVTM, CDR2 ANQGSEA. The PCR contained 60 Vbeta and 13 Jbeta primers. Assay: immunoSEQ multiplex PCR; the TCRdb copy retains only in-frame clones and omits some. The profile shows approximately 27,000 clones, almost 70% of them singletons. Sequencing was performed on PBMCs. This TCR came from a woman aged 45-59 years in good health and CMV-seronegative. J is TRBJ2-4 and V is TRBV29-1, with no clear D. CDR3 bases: TGCAGCGGACTTGTACACGGAAACATTCAGTACTTC. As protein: CSGLVHGNIQYF.